A single sample is the source of the 14 T cell receptor beta chains below, sequenced in a study of T cells in tuberculosis. The protocol was immunoSEQ multiplex PCR, while the TCRdb copy is restricted to in-frame clones and leaves out a portion. The sample records around 43,000 clones, 95% being singletons. The sample consisted of PBMCs. The receptors come from a donor aged 10 to 29 with latent tuberculosis or without tuberculosis infection.

The rearrangement links TRBV10-3 to TRBJ2-2; no firm D call. V was clipped by 4 bases and J by 5 bases, with 5 bases between them. Looked up from germline, CDR1 is ENHRY and CDR2 is SYGVKD. The CDR3 is made up of 12 amino acids. CDR3 coding DNA: TGTGCCATCAGTGTATCTACCGGGGAGCTGTTTTTT. Translating it yields CAISVSTGELFF.

Here the CDR3 reads CASSEDRPDRGIYEQYF. CDR3 sequence (DNA): TGTGCCAGCAGTGAAGATCGACCGGACAGGGGGATCTACGAGCAGTACTTC. The chain links TRBV2 to TRBJ2-7; TRBD1 matches 10 bases. V lost 1 base, J lost 3 bases, and 9 bases stayed unmatched. This CDR3 has 17 amino acids. Germline V gene sequence: CDR1 SNHLY, CDR2 FYNNEI.

The rearrangement joins TRBV4-1 to TRBJ1-1; weak D call: TRBD1 (5 bases). Trimming left V 0 bases short and J 10 bases short, with 12 bases between. This CDR3 contains 13 residues. Germline CDR1 and CDR2: MGHRA and YSYEKL. The CDR3 sequence is CASSQDGGDGAFF. The CDR3 DNA reads TGCGCCAGCAGCCAAGATGGGGGGGATGGAGCTTTCTTT.

V and J are TRBV5-1 and TRBJ2-2; D possibly corresponds to TRBD1 (6 bases). The CDR3 loop spans 18 amino acids. Germline-derived CDR1 and CDR2 are SGHRS and YFSETQ. Deletions cut 4 bases from V and 0 bases from J, with 19 bases between. CDR3 amino acids: CASSQTLSGHPNTGELFF. DNA of the CDR3: TGCGCCAGCAGCCAAACCCTCTCGGGACACCCGAACACCGGGGAGCTGTTTTTT. Using reference TRBV5-1 and TRBJ2-2 for the parts outside the CDR3, the full variable domain is KAGVTQTPRYLIKTRGQQVTLSCSPISGHRSVSWYQQTPGQGLQFLFEYFSETQRNKGNFPGRFSGRQFSNSRSEMNVSTLELGDSALYLCASSQTLSGHPNTGELFFGEGSRLTVL.

This clone was seen once. The J gene is TRBJ2-2, the V gene TRBV11-2, with 7 nucleotides matching TRBD2. The CDR3 spans 15 residues. The V and J ends lost 1 base and 5 bases, in that order; junction bases with no gene match: 4. Germline values: CDR1 SGHAT, CDR2 FQNNGV. The CDR3 DNA reads as TGTGCCAGCAGCTTAGTGTCTAGCGGAACCGGGGAGCTGTTTTTT. Protein product: CASSLVSSGTGELFF.

The chain employs TRBV6-6 and TRBJ1-5, with D perhaps TRBD1 (5 bases). This CDR3 region has 13 residues. The germline gives CDR1 MNHNY, CDR2 SVGAGI (reference sequence). Trimming removed 6 bases at V and 7 bases at J, with 13 bases between. The CDR3 sequence is CASRRGEGQPQHF. CDR3 nucleotides: TGTGCCAGCAGACGGGGGGAAGGGCAGCCCCAGCATTTT.

The chain combines TRBV18 with TRBJ2-5, with 9 bases that match TRBD2. V lost 1 base and J lost 3; bases outside the gene matches: 6. The CDR3 runs 16 residues. Germline V gene lookup returns CDR1 KGHSH and CDR2 LQKENI. The CDR3: CASSPLAGGPEETQYF. The CDR3 region has the DNA TGTGCCAGCTCACCACTGGCGGGGGGGCCAGAAGAGACCCAGTACTTC.

This chain connects TRBV2 to TRBJ2-4, with a possible D match to TRBD1 (6 bases). The CDR3 is 16 residues long. From germline, CDR1 is SNHLY and CDR2 FYNNEI. V dropped 3 bases and J dropped 2 bases, with 14 bases sitting between them. The CDR3 DNA follows: TGTGCCAGCAGTGAGAGGGGGTTAGACCCCAAAAACATTCAGTACTTC. It codes for CASSERGLDPKNIQYF.

The chain combines TRBV6-5 with TRBJ1-2; possibly TRBD1 for D (5 bases). Trimming stripped 6 bases from V and 0 bases from J, with 11 bases between. The CDR3 consists of 14 residues. Germline V gene sequence: CDR1 MNHEY, CDR2 SVGAGI. CDR3 loop: CASRDSAANYGYTF. The DNA of the CDR3 is TGTGCCAGCAGAGACAGCGCAGCTAACTATGGCTACACCTTC.

This sequence joins TRBV5-1 and TRBJ1-2; 10 nucleotides line up with TRBD1. The V segment lost 2 bases and the J segment 4 bases; nucleotides outside the gene matches: 8. CDR1 is SGHRS, CDR2 YFSETQ, per germline. The CDR3 runs 16 residues. The CDR3 loop reads CASSFSGQGSFYGYTF. CDR3 nucleotide sequence: TGCGCCAGCAGCTTTTCGGGACAGGGGTCTTTCTATGGCTACACCTTC.

This chain connects TRBV4-1 to TRBJ1-2, with D tentatively TRBD1 (6 bases). The CDR3 consists of 16 residues. V lost 2 bases and J 0 bases, leaving 13 bases between the germline ends. CDR1 and CDR2 from the germline V gene are MGHRA and YSYEKL. This chain's CDR3 is CASSQISGVSNYGYTF. The CDR3 DNA sequence: TGCGCCAGCAGCCAAATCTCAGGGGTCTCTAACTATGGCTACACCTTC.

The chain uses TRBV7-2 and TRBJ2-7, with D unclear. From germline, CDR1 is SGHTA and CDR2 FQGNSA. V was pared by 5 bases and J by 3 bases, with 14 bases between. CDR3 size: 14 residues. The CDR3 nucleotides are TGTGCCAGCAGCCCACTGGGCCAGGTCTACGAGCAGTACTTC. Amino acid sequence: CASSPLGQVYEQYF.

The chain recombines TRBV9 with TRBJ1-2; 9 nucleotides align to TRBD1. Germline V gene data show CDR1 as SGDLS and CDR2 as YYNGEE. CDR3 length: 15 residues. The V segment lost 5 bases and the J segment 4 bases; nucleotides outside the gene matches: 9. The CDR3 is CASRAGQGSVYGYTF. CDR3 nucleotides: TGTGCCAGCAGAGCAGGACAGGGGTCGGTCTATGGCTACACCTTC.

V usage is TRBV28 and J usage is TRBJ1-5, with 8 bases aligning to TRBD1. Germline V gene sequence: CDR1 MDHEN, CDR2 SYDVKM. The CDR3 extends over 15 amino acids. J lost 6 bases, V lost 3 bases, and 7 bases had no gene match. The CDR3 DNA reads as TGTGCCAGCAGTTTTGGCGCAGGGGGCTCTCAGCCCCAGCATTTT. As protein: CASSFGAGGSQPQHF.